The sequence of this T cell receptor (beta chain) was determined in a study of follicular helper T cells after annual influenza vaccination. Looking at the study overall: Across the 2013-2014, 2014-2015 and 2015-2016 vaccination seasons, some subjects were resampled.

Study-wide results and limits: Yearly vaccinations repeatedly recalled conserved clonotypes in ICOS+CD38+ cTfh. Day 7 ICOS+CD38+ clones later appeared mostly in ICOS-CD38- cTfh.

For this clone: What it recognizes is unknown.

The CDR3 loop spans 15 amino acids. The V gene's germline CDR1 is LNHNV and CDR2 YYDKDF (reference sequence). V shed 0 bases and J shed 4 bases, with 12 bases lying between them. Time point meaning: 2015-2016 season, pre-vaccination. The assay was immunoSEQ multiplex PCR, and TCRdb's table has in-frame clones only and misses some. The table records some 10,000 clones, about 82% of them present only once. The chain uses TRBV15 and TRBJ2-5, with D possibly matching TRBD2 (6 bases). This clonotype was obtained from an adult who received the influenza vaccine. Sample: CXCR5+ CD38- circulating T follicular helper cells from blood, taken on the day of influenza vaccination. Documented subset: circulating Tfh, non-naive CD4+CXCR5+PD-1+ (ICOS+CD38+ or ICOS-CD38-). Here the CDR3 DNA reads TGTGCCACCAGCAGAGATCTGGTCGGGGGAGAGACCCAGTACTTC. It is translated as CATSRDLVGGETQYF. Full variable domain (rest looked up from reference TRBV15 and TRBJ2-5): DAMVIQNPRYQVTQFGKPVTLSCSQTLNHNVMYWYQQKSSQAPKLLFHYYDKDFNNEADTPDNFQSRRPNTSFCFLDIRSPGLGDTAMYLCATSRDLVGGETQYFGPGTRLLVL.